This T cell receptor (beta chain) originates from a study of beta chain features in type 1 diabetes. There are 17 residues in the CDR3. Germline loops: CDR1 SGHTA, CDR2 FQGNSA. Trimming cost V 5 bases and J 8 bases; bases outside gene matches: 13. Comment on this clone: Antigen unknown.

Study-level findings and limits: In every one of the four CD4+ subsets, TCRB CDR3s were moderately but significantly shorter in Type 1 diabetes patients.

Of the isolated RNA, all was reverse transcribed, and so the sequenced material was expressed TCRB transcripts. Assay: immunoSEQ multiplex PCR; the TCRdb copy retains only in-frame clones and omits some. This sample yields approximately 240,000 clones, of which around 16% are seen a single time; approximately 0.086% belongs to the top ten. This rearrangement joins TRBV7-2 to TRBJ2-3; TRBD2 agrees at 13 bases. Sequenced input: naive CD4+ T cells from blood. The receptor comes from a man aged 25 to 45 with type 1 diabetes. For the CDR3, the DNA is TGTGCCAGCAGCCTCAGGACTAGCGGGAGAGGTCTAGGTACGCAGTATTTT. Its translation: CASSLRTSGRGLGTQYF.